The 23 T cell receptor beta chains listed next were all sequenced from one sample in a study of blood T cell repertoires in COVID-19 (dated by TCRdb to the early 2020s). Library prep was done by the immunoSEQ multiplex PCR assay. TCRdb carries this immuneACCESS record with in-frame sequences only. Its versions omit some clonotypes, under half of them owing to an unresolved V gene in the studies checked, with the rest unexplained. This sample lists 25,000 to 30,000 clones; approximately 85% were detected once. Together, the top ten hold approximately 30% of the sample. The specimen was peripheral blood. These receptors all stem from a woman older than 75 with COVID-19, enrolled during active disease.

The count of this clone is one. The J gene is TRBJ2-1, the V gene TRBV6-1; 11 positions match TRBD2. V shed 2 bases, J shed 5 bases, and the junction held 5 bases outside the gene matches. This CDR3 has 16 amino acids. Germline V gives CDR1 MNHNS, CDR2 SASEGT. CDR3 region: CASSELGLAVDNEQFF. As DNA, the CDR3 is TGTGCCAGCAGTGAACTGGGACTAGCGGTTGACAATGAGCAGTTCTTC.

This chain links TRBV6-1 with TRBJ1-2, with a tentative D call TRBD1 (5 bases). With 0 bases removed from V and 4 bases from J, the gap between germline ends came to 9 bases. This CDR3 has 14 amino acids. Germline V gene sequence: CDR1 MNHNS, CDR2 SASEGT. CDR3 bases: TGTGCCAGCAGTGAAGCGCTAAGGGGCTATGGCTACACCTTC. It encodes CASSEALRGYGYTF.

This clone appeared once. This chain links TRBV7-9 with TRBJ1-1; the match to TRBD1 covers 11 bases. The CDR3 totals 16 residues. Trimming took 1 base from V and 3 from J; bases not matched to a gene: 4. The germline CDR1 and CDR2 sequences are SEHNR and FQNEAQ (reference sequence). CDR3 in amino acids: CASSLGGTGGYTEAFF. CDR3 in DNA: TGTGCCAGCAGCTTAGGAGGGACAGGGGGGTACACTGAAGCTTTCTTT.

This clone turned up a few times. The chain combines TRBV7-9 with TRBJ1-1; 7 nucleotides agree with TRBD1. The germline CDR1 and CDR2 sequences are SEHNR and FQNEAQ (reference sequence). The V and J ends lost 5 bases and 4 bases, in that order; junction bases with no gene match: 4. The CDR3 is made up of 13 amino acids. This CDR3 reads CASSPTGSTEAFF. The CDR3 DNA reads TGTGCCAGCAGCCCGACAGGGAGCACTGAAGCTTTCTTT.

V is TRBV5-6 and J is TRBJ2-3; TRBD2 might be the D (7 bases). V lost 1 base and J lost 6, with 15 bases in between. The CDR3 loop spans 15 amino acids. Per the germline V gene, CDR1 is SGHDT and CDR2 is YYEEEE. The CDR3 DNA reads as TGTGCCAGCAGCTTGAGACGGGGGGCCGGGGATACGCAGTATTTT. It yields the protein CASSLRRGAGDTQYF.

V gene TRBV19 combines with J gene TRBJ2-7; 10 bases map to TRBD1. The length of the CDR3 is 14 residues. CDR1 and CDR2 from the germline V gene are LNHDA and SQIVND (reference sequence). The V and J ends lost 6 bases and 3 bases, in that order; junction bases with no gene match: 5. CDR3 residues: CASSMGTGVYEQYF. The CDR3 DNA is TGTGCCAGTAGCATGGGGACAGGGGTCTACGAGCAGTACTTC.

The J gene is TRBJ1-2, the V gene TRBV29-1, with D hard to call. V lost 7 bases and J lost 5, with 17 bases in between. Germline V lookup: CDR1 SQVTM, CDR2 ANQGSEA. The CDR3 spans 13 residues. The DNA for the CDR3 is TGCAGCGCCGGAGCGGGTCTTGGGTATGGCTACACCTTC. The encoded protein is CSAGAGLGYGYTF.

The chain carries TRBV4-2 and TRBJ1-4; no definite D call. Germline values: CDR1 LGHNA, CDR2 YNFKEQ. The V end was cut by 4 bases, the J end by 0 bases, with 6 bases between. The CDR3 runs 14 residues. CDR3 sequence: CASSLPATNEKLFF. CDR3 DNA sequence: TGTGCCAGCAGCCTCCCCGCAACTAATGAAAAACTGTTTTTT.

The chain employs TRBV6-1 and TRBJ2-7; 7 nucleotides match TRBD1. The J segment lost 7 bases and the V segment lost 2 bases, leaving 5 bases of the junction unmatched. Per germline, CDR1 MNHNS and CDR2 SASEGT. CDR3 length: 13 amino acids. The DNA for the CDR3 is TGTGCCAGCAGTGAACAGGGGGTAAGGGAGCAGTACTTC. It specifies CASSEQGVREQYF.

V is TRBV12-5 and J is TRBJ1-1; weak D call: TRBD1 (5 bases). The V gene's germline CDR1 is LGHNT and CDR2 FRNRAP. This CDR3 is 16 amino acids long. The ends were cut back, 5 bases at V and 1 base at J, with 17 bases in the middle. CDR3 sequence (DNA): TGTGCTAGTGGTCCCTGGGACGGGGGTTGGAACACTGAAGCTTTCTTT. This encodes CASGPWDGGWNTEAFF.

DNA for the CDR3: TGTGCCAGCAGCGTGGGACTAGCGGGGGGGCGAGTCACCGGGGAGCTGTTTTTT. It is translated as CASSVGLAGGRVTGELFF. The chain is built from TRBV9 and TRBJ2-2, with 16 bases identical to TRBD2. V lost 2 bases and J lost 4; bases outside the gene matches: 5. The CDR3 covers 18 residues. CDR1 SGDLS and CDR2 YYNGEE come from the germline V gene.

The chain couples TRBV7-9 to TRBJ2-2; D is perhaps TRBD2 (6 bases). The germline V gene has CDR1 SEHNR and CDR2 FQNEAQ (reference sequence). The germline V and J ends were trimmed by 1 base and 14 bases, with 14 bases remaining between them. There are 13 residues in the CDR3. CDR3 region: CASSLGQAGSLFF. CDR3 coding DNA: TGTGCCAGCAGCTTAGGACAAGCGGGCAGCCTGTTTTTT.

The chain couples TRBV6-5 to TRBJ1-4; 8 bases are shared with TRBD1. CDR3 length: 14 amino acids. The trim removed 6 bases at V and 4 bases at J, leaving 4 bases unmatched. Germline V CDR1 and CDR2: MNHEY, SVGAGI. CDR3 sequence reads: CASRGTGFNEKLFF. CDR3 DNA: TGTGCCAGCAGAGGGACAGGATTTAATGAAAAACTGTTTTTT.

The rearrangement joins TRBV6-1 to TRBJ1-5; TRBD1 aligns across 9 bases. J gave up 4 bases and V 0 bases, and 7 bases lay outside the gene matches. Germline V lookup: CDR1 MNHNS, CDR2 SASEGT. The CDR3 sequence is 17 residues long. The CDR3 loop is CASSEAEQGARNQPQHF. CDR3 DNA sequence: TGTGCCAGCAGTGAAGCCGAACAGGGGGCAAGGAATCAGCCCCAGCATTTT.

This clone came up once. The rearrangement uses TRBV12-3 or TRBV12-4 and TRBJ2-7; a weak D match, TRBD1 (6 bases). The CDR3 consists of 12 residues. V lost 8 bases to trimming and J lost 3 bases, with 11 bases between them. CDR3 amino acids: CASAGDLYEQYF. CDR3 in DNA: TGTGCCAGCGCAGGGGACCTCTACGAGCAGTACTTC.

This clone was counted once. The V gene is TRBV20-1, the J gene TRBJ2-5, with D uncertain. CDR1 DFQATT and CDR2 SNEGSKA come from the germline V gene (reference sequence). CDR3 length equals 10 residues. V lost 3 bases, J lost 7 bases, and 6 bases lay in between. CDR3 in DNA: TGCAGTGCTAGGGCCCTGACCCAGTACTTC. Its protein is CSARALTQYF.

This chain links TRBV6-5 with TRBJ1-1; D perhaps matches TRBD1 (5 bases). The CDR3 runs 13 residues. Deletions cut 2 bases from V and 6 bases from J, with 10 bases between. Per the germline V gene, CDR1 is MNHEY and CDR2 is SVGAGI. The CDR3 spells CASSYGGVAEAFF. The CDR3 coding sequence is TGTGCCAGCAGTTACGGGGGGGTAGCTGAAGCTTTCTTT.

J is TRBJ1-1 and V is TRBV2, with a tentative D call TRBD1 (6 bases). V was clipped by 5 bases and J by 4 bases, with 17 bases between them. The CDR3 loop spans 15 amino acids. The V gene's germline CDR1 is SNHLY and CDR2 FYNNEI. This chain's CDR3 is CASSKDSGVGTEAFF. In DNA, the CDR3 is TGTGCCAGCAGTAAAGATTCAGGGGTGGGCACTGAAGCTTTCTTT.

V usage is TRBV15 and J usage is TRBJ1-2; D unclear. The CDR3 sequence is 12 residues long. Trimming pared 5 bases from V and 4 bases from J, leaving 8 bases between. The germline V gene encodes CDR1 LNHNV and CDR2 YYDKDF (reference sequence). CDR3: CATSEGSYGYTF. The CDR3 nucleotides are TGTGCCACCAGCGAGGGAAGCTATGGCTACACCTTC.

The genes are TRBV3-1 (or the pseudogene TRBV3-2) and TRBJ2-1; weak D call: TRBD2 (5 bases). This CDR3 contains 16 residues. The V gene lost 3 bases and the J gene lost 0 bases, with 12 bases spanning the gap. Per the germline V gene, CDR1 is LGHDT and CDR2 is YNNKEL (reference sequence). CDR3 coding DNA: TGTGCCAGCAGCCAGGACTCCCGGGGCTCCTACAATGAGCAGTTCTTC. Its protein is CASSQDSRGSYNEQFF.

The J gene is TRBJ2-7, the V gene TRBV19, with D unresolved. V was clipped by 1 base and J by 2 bases, with 6 bases between them. The V gene's germline CDR1 is LNHDA and CDR2 SQIVND (reference sequence). The CDR3 spans 13 residues. The DNA for the CDR3 is TGTGCCAGTAGTATAGGATCAGCCTACGAGCAGTACTTC. Encoded protein: CASSIGSAYEQYF.

J is TRBJ1-1 and V is TRBV29-1; unclear D gene. Germline V gene lookup returns CDR1 SQVTM and CDR2 ANQGSEA. Trimming removed 3 bases from V and 0 bases from J, with 8 bases in between. The CDR3 loop spans 13 amino acids. CDR3 sequence reads: CSVEVRLNTEAFF. DNA for the CDR3: TGCAGCGTTGAGGTTCGGTTGAACACTGAAGCTTTCTTT.

This rearrangement joins TRBV4-2 to TRBJ1-5, with D tentatively TRBD1 (5 bases). The CDR3 is made up of 15 amino acids. V was shortened by 1 base and J by 4 bases, with 11 bases between the two germline ends. Germline CDR1 LGHNA, CDR2 YNFKEQ. In DNA form, the CDR3 reads TGTGCCAGCAGCCAAGGGACACCCAAGAATCAGCCCCAGCATTTT. Encoded protein: CASSQGTPKNQPQHF.